This T cell receptor (beta chain) came from a study of blood T cells in healthy people across ages. Findings and caveats of the study: Fewer expanded clones and more diversity marked long-lived versus aged donors.

Sample donors were healthy Caucasian individuals that came from Russia, aged roughly 6 to 90. Total RNA was extracted at no less than 6 micrograms per sample. The use of a sample-barcoded 5' primer and a J-beta primer mix characterized a second PCR of 7 to 11 cycles. TCRdb ran MiXCR on the 5' RACE reads and lists one entry per CDR3 protein. The data show some 1,800,000 distinct CDR3 sequences, 35% to 50% seen once. With regard to this clonotype: Its antigen is as yet unknown.

The receptor comes from a human donor in good health. Sequencing input: blood.

This chain's CDR3 is CASSSRQGTGYTF. In nucleotides, the CDR3 is TGTGCCAGCAGCTCGCGACAGGGTACTGGCTACACCTTC. V usage is TRBV9 and J usage is TRBJ1-2; 7 bases map to TRBD1. CDR1 and CDR2 (germline): SGDLS, YYNGEE. The length of the CDR3 is 13 residues. The V segment lost 4 bases and the J segment 7 bases; nucleotides outside the gene matches: 7.